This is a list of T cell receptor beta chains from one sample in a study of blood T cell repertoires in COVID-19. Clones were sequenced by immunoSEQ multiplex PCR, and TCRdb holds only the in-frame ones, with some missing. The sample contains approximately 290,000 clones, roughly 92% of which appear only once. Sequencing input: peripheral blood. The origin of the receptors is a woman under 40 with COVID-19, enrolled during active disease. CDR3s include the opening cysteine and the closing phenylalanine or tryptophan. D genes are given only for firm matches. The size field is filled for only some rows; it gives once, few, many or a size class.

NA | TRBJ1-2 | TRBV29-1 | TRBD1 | CSVADRELYGYTF | TGCAGCGTTGCCGACAGGGAACTCTATGGCTACACCTTC
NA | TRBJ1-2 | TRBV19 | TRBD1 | CASSGQASDYGYTF | TGTGCCAGTAGCGGACAGGCTTCCGACTATGGCTACACCTTC
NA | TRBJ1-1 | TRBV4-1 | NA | CASSQGGRTNTEAFF | TGCGCCAGCAGCCAAGGGGGCAGGACGAACACTGAAGCTTTCTTT
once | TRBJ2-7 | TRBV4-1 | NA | CASSPYRDNLFSYEQYF | TGCGCCAGCAGCCCATACCGGGACAACCTTTTCTCCTACGAGCAGTACTTC
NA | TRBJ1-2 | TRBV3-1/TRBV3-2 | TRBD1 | CASSQQQGQGYTF | TGTGCCAGCAGCCAACAACAGGGGCAAGGCTACACCTTC
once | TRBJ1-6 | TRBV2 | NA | CASSELAGNSPLHF | TGTGCCAGCAGTGAACTTGCGGGGAATTCACCCCTCCACTTT
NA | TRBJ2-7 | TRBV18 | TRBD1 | CASSLGTAYEQYF | TGTGCCAGCTCACTGGGGACAGCCTACGAGCAGTACTTC
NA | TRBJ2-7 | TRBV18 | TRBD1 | CASSPQGTVELEQYF | TGTGCCAGCTCACCACAGGGGACAGTGGAATTGGAGCAGTACTTC
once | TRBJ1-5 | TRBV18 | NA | CASSPQGKNQPQHF | TGTGCCAGCTCACCGCAGGGTAAAAATCAGCCCCAGCATTTT
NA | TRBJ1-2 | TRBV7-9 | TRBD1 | CASIQGAGTENYGYTF | TGTGCCAGCATCCAGGGCGCCGGGACAGAAAACTATGGCTACACCTTC
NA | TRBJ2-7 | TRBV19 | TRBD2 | CASSTEAGPYEQYF | TGTGCCAGTAGTACGGAAGCGGGGCCCTACGAGCAGTACTTC
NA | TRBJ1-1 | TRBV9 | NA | CASSLATGPMAEAFF | TGTGCCAGCAGCCTTGCGACAGGCCCCATGGCTGAAGCTTTCTTT
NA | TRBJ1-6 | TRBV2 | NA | CASSSDTSDSPLHF | TGTGCCAGCAGTAGTGACACTTCGGATTCACCCCTCCACTTT
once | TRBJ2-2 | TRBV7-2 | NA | CASSRINTGELFF | TGTGCCAGCAGCCGTATAAACACCGGGGAGCTGTTTTTT
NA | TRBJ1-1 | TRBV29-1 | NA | CSVRTGGRTEAFF | TGCAGCGTCCGGACGGGGGGGCGGACTGAAGCTTTCTTT
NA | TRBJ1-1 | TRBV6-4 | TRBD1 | CASSVTTGSTEAFF | TGTGCCAGCAGTGTAACGACAGGGAGCACTGAAGCTTTCTTT
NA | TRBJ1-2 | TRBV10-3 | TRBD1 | CAITGIATGTNYGYTF | TGTGCCATCACAGGGATAGCGACAGGGACTAACTATGGCTACACCTTC
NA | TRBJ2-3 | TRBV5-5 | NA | CASSQRQGREDTQYF | TGTGCCAGCAGCCAGAGGCAGGGGAGGGAAGATACGCAGTATTTT
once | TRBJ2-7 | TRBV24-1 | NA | CATSDSTSRPYEQYF | TGTGCCACCAGTGACTCGACTAGTAGACCCTACGAGCAGTACTTC
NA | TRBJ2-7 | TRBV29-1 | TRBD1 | CSVVRRDRSSYEQYF | TGCAGCGTCGTCCGTCGGGACAGGAGCTCCTACGAGCAGTACTTC
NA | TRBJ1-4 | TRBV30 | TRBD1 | CAWSVQGAGEKLFF | TGTGCCTGGAGTGTACAGGGGGCCGGAGAAAAACTGTTTTTT
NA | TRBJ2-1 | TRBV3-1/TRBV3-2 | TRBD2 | CASSLPGLVNNEQFF | TGTGCCAGCAGCCTGCCGGGACTAGTGAACAATGAGCAGTTCTTC
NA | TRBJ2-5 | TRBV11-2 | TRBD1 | CASSPQGWETQYF | TGTGCCAGCAGCCCACAGGGGTGGGAGACCCAGTACTTC
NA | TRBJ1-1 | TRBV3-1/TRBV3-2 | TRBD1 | CASSRTGGKDEAFF | TGTGCCAGCAGCCGGACAGGGGGTAAGGATGAAGCTTTCTTT
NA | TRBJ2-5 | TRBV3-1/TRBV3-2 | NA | CASSHRGRQETQYF | TGTGCCAGCAGCCACAGGGGCCGCCAAGAGACCCAGTACTTC
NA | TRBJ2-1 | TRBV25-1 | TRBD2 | CASIPAGGYNEQFF | TGTGCCAGCATACCGGCGGGAGGATACAATGAGCAGTTCTTC
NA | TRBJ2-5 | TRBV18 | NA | CASSDKYQETQYF | TGTGCCAGCTCGGACAAGTACCAAGAGACCCAGTACTTC
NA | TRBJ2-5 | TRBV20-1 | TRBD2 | CSAAGEETQYF | TGCAGTGCCGCGGGGGAAGAGACCCAGTACTTC
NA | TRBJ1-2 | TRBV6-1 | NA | CASSEAPGYGYTF | TGTGCCAGCAGTGAAGCGCCGGGCTATGGCTACACCTTC
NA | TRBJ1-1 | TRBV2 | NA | CASSEAATNTEAFF | TGTGCCAGCAGTGAAGCGGCAACGAACACTGAAGCTTTCTTT
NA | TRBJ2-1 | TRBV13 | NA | CASTVSSYNEQFF | TGTGCCAGCACAGTCAGCTCCTACAATGAGCAGTTCTTC
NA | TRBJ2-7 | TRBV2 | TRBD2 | CASNRFTSGSYEQYF | TGTGCCAGCAACAGATTTACTAGCGGGAGCTACGAGCAGTACTTC
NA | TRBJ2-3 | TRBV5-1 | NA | CASSSEPGRSTDTQYF | TGCGCCAGCAGCTCCGAGCCGGGAAGGAGCACAGATACGCAGTATTTT
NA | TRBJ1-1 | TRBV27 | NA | CASSLGGLITEAFF | TGTGCCAGCAGTTTAGGGGGCCTTATCACTGAAGCTTTCTTT
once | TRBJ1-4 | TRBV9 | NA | CASSVGGDEKLFF | TGTGCCAGCAGCGTTGGAGGGGACGAAAAACTGTTTTTT
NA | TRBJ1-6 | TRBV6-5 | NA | CASSSGATDSPLHF | TGTGCCAGCAGTTCAGGGGCCACGGATTCACCCCTCCACTTT
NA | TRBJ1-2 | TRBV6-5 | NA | CASSYSGDGYTF | TGTGCCAGCAGTTACTCAGGGGATGGCTACACCTTC
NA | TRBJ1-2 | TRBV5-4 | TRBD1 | CASSRGQGYGYTF | TGTGCCAGCAGCCGAGGACAGGGCTATGGCTACACCTTC
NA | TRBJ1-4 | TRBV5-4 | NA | CASSQIGGGNEKLFF | TGTGCCAGCAGCCAGATAGGGGGGGGTAACGAAAAACTGTTTTTT
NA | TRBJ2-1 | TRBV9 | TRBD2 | CASSISGSSYNEQFF | TGTGCCAGCAGCATTAGCGGGAGCTCCTACAATGAGCAGTTCTTC
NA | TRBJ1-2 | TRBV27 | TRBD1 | CATQGQPGGGYTF | TGTGCCACCCAGGGACAGCCTGGAGGTGGCTACACCTTC
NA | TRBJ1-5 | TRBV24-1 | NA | CATSDREEVNQPQHF | TGTGCCACCAGTGACCGTGAAGAGGTAAATCAGCCCCAGCATTTT
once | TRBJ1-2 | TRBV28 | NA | CASSSLKGPGRYGYTF | TGTGCCAGCAGTTCACTCAAAGGGCCAGGGCGGTATGGCTACACCTTC
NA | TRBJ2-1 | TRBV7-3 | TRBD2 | CASSLNPMTSRVEQFF | TGTGCCAGCAGCTTAAACCCGATGACTAGCAGGGTTGAGCAGTTCTTC
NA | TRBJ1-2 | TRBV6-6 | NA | CASSPEGWDGYTF | TGTGCCAGCAGTCCGGAGGGGTGGGATGGCTACACCTTC